Listed here are 9 T cell receptor beta chains from one sample, sequenced in a study of read filtering for tumor transcriptome and immune sequencing. The library was built from around 400 ng RNA with molecular barcoded adaptors for alpha/delta and beta/gamma chains. A single record per CDR3 protein comes from TCRdb applying MiXCR to the reads. This repertoire shows roughly 67,000 distinct CDR3 sequences, roughly a fifth found once; its top ten account for about a tenth. Input material: a population of CD138-negative cells sorted from bone marrow. These receptors were taken from a donor aged 40 or over with multiple myeloma.

The chain links TRBV20-1 to TRBJ1-5; TRBD1 aligns across 10 bases. Germline values: CDR1 DFQATT, CDR2 SNEGSKA (reference sequence). CDR3 length: 13 residues. V dropped 5 bases and J dropped 7; count of bases not matched to a gene: 5. CDR3 nucleotide sequence: TGCAGTGCTTCGACAGGGGGCGAGCAGCCCCAGCATTTT. Translation gives CSASTGGEQPQHF.

This clonotype was detected many times. The chain employs TRBV6-5 and TRBJ2-6; D is undetermined. This CDR3 region has 16 residues. V dropped 6 bases and J dropped 0 bases, with 12 bases sitting between them. Germline V gives CDR1 MNHEY, CDR2 SVGAGI. CDR3 sequence reads: CASRALPGSGANVLTF. The CDR3 DNA follows: TGTGCCAGCAGAGCCCTACCGGGCTCTGGGGCCAACGTCCTGACTTTC.

This clonotype occurred many times. The chain uses TRBV10-3 and TRBJ2-5, with D unresolved. The germline V and J ends were trimmed by 8 bases and 5 bases, with 12 bases remaining between them. The CDR3 extends over 12 amino acids. Germline assignment: CDR1 ENHRY and CDR2 SYGVKD. The CDR3 coding sequence is TGTGCCATCGGTAACTCCTACGAGACCCAGTACTTC. Its translation: CAIGNSYETQYF.

In this sample, this clonotype turned up many times. V usage is TRBV10-2 and J usage is TRBJ1-2; a weak D match, TRBD1 (5 bases). Trimming removed 6 bases at V and 8 bases at J, with 7 bases between. The CDR3 contains 10 residues. Germline CDR1 WSHSY, CDR2 SAAADI. The CDR3 is CASRGLGYTF. The CDR3 DNA follows: TGCGCCAGCAGGGGGCTCGGCTACACCTTC.

As concerns this clonotype: This may stem from a read error, because a much larger clone lies one nucleotide away. V is TRBV11-3 and J is TRBJ2-3; D is possibly TRBD2 (7 bases). This CDR3 is 15 amino acids long. Looked up from germline, CDR1 is SGHNT and CDR2 is YENEEA. CDR3 sequence (DNA): TGTGCCAGCAGCCCACGGAGCGGGGACACAGATATGCAGTATTTT. Protein sequence: CASSPRSGDTDMQYF.

This clonotype showed up many times. The chain carries TRBV20-1 and TRBJ2-5, with TRBD2 matching 11 bases. The junction had 16 bases not matched to a gene; V was cut back by 0 bases and J by 1 base. In germline, CDR1 is DFQATT, CDR2 SNEGSKA (reference sequence). The CDR3 spans 20 residues. The CDR3 DNA reads TGCAGTGCTAGAGATCTATCCCGATGGACTAGCGGGTCGCCCCAAGAGACCCAGTACTTC. Translated, it gives CSARDLSRWTSGSPQETQYF.

This clonotype was seen many times. This chain connects TRBV20-1 to TRBJ2-3; TRBD1 is a possible D gene (6 bases). Germline loops: CDR1 DFQATT, CDR2 SNEGSKA (reference sequence). V lost 3 bases to trimming and J lost 0 bases, with 13 bases between them. The CDR3 totals 15 residues. CDR3 amino acids: CSARDGTTSTDTQYF. Here the CDR3 DNA reads TGCAGTGCTAGGGACGGGACAACTAGCACAGATACGCAGTATTTT.

Here the CDR3 reads CSARDSRWKWGTDTQYF. CDR3 coding DNA: TGCAGTGCTAGAGATAGTAGGTGGAAATGGGGCACAGATACGCAGTATTTT. The chain is built from TRBV20-1 and TRBJ2-3; D uncertain. The germline V and J ends were trimmed by 0 bases and 1 base, with 17 bases remaining between them. This CDR3 has 17 residues. CDR1 is DFQATT and CDR2 is SNEGSKA in the germline V gene (reference sequence).

This clonotype was observed many times. The chain is built from TRBV20-1 and TRBJ1-5, with 7 bases aligning to TRBD1. Germline CDR1 DFQATT, CDR2 SNEGSKA (reference sequence). The CDR3 has 17 amino acids. The J segment lost 2 bases and the V segment lost 6 bases, leaving 16 bases of the junction unmatched. The CDR3: CSANLQGVRVRNQPQHF. In DNA form, the CDR3 reads TGCAGTGCAAATCTTCAGGGGGTACGGGTTCGCAATCAGCCCCAGCATTTT.